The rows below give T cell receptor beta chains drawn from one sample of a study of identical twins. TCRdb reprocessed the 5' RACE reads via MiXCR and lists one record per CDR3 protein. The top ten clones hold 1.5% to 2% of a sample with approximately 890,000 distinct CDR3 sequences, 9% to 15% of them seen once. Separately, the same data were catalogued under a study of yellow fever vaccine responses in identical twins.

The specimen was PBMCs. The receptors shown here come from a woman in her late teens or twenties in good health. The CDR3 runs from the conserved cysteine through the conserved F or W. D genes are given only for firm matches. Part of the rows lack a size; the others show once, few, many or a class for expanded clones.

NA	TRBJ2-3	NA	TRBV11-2	TGTGCCAGCAGCTTAGACCCGGGGCCTCCGGGTGATACGCAGTATTTT	CASSLDPGPPGDTQYF
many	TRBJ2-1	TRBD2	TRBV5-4	TGTGCCAGCAGCTTGGGAAGCGGGAGGAACGACAATGAGCAGTTCTTC	CASSLGSGRNDNEQFF
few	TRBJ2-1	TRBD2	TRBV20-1	TGCAGTGCCCCGGGACTAGCGGGGCGCGCCACGAATGAGCAGTTCTTC	CSAPGLAGRATNEQFF
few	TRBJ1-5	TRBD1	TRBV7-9	TGTGCCAGCAGCTCCGACAGGGCAGGACAGCCCCAGCATTTT	CASSSDRAGQPQHF
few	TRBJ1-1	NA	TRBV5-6	TGTGCCAGCAGCTCGGACCTGAACGTAAACACTGAAGCTTTCTTT	CASSSDLNVNTEAFF
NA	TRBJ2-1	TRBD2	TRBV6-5	TGTGCCAGCAGCTTAACCCTCCCGTTAGCTAGCGGGACCTACAATGAGCAGTTCTTC	CASSLTLPLASGTYNEQFF
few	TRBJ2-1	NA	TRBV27	TGTGCCAGCAGTCCGGACCCGACAGACATCTCCTACAATGAGCAGTTCTTC	CASSPDPTDISYNEQFF
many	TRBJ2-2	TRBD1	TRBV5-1	TGCGCCAGCAGCTTGGGGGACAGGGTCAGTCGGAACACCGGGGAGCTGTTTTTT	CASSLGDRVSRNTGELFF
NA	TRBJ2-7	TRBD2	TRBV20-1	TGCAGTGCAAACAGACTAGCGGGAGGGTACTCCTACGAGCAGTACTTC	CSANRLAGGYSYEQYF
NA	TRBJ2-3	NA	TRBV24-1	TGTGCCACCAGTGATTTGGGCACTACAGATACGCAGTATTTT	CATSDLGTTDTQYF
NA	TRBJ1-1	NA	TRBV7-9	TGTGCCAGCAGCGCCGGGACATTGAACACTGAAGCTTTCTTT	CASSAGTLNTEAFF
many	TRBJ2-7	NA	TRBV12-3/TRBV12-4	TGTGCCAGCAGTGTGAGCTCCTACGAGCAGTACTTC	CASSVSSYEQYF
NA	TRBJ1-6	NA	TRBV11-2	TGTGCCAGCAGGTTCGGGTCCTATAATTCACCCCTCCACTTT	CASRFGSYNSPLHF
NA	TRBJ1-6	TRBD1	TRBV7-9	TGTGCCAGCAGCACTGGGACAGGATTTTATAATTCACCCCTCCACTTT	CASSTGTGFYNSPLHF
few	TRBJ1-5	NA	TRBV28	TGTGCCAGCAGTTTACCACACAACAAGCGGAATCAGCCCCAGCATTTT	CASSLPHNKRNQPQHF
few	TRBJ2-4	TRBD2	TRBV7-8	TGTGCCAGCAGCTCATTAGCGGGAGGGAAAGACATTCAGTACTTC	CASSSLAGGKDIQYF
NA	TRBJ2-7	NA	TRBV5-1	TGCGCCAGCAGCCAGAACCCTAGCGACTCCTACGAGCAGTACTTC	CASSQNPSDSYEQYF
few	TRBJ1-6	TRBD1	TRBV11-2	TGTGCCAGCAGCCCAGGGGGCATTTTGTCACCCCTCCACTTT	CASSPGGILSPLHF
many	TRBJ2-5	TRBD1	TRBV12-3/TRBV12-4	TGTGCCAGCACCCCACAGGGGGCCCTCCAAGAGACCCAGTACTTC	CASTPQGALQETQYF
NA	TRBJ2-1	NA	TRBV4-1	TGCGCCAGCAGCTGGGACTGGAGCTCCTACAATGAGCAGTTCTTC	CASSWDWSSYNEQFF
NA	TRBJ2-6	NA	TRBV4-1	TGCGCCAGCAGCCGGGCCGAAGCGGGCTTATCTGGGGCCAACGTCCTGACTTTC	CASSRAEAGLSGANVLTF
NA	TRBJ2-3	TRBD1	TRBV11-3	TGTGCCAGCCGCAACCTACAGGGGAGCACAGATACGCAGTATTTT	CASRNLQGSTDTQYF
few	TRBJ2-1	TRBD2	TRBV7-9	TGTGCCAGCAGCTTAGCCTTACCAGCGGGAGGGTCATATGAGCAGTTCTTC	CASSLALPAGGSYEQFF
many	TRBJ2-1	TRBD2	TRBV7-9	TGTGCCAGCAGATTGACGACTAGCCGGGATGAGCAGTTCTTC	CASRLTTSRDEQFF
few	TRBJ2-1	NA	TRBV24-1	TGTGCCACCAGTGAATGGGGGGCACGTGGATCTAATGAGCAGTTCTTC	CATSEWGARGSNEQFF
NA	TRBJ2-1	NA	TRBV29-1	TGCAGCGTTGAAGATGGGGTTAAGGCTGAGCAGTTCTTC	CSVEDGVKAEQFF
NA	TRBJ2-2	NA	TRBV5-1	TGCGCCAGCACCTGGAACACCGGGGAGCTGTTTTTT	CASTWNTGELFF
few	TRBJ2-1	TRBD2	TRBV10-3	TGTGCCATCAGTGAAGTGGCTAGCGGGGGGGCCAATGAGCAGTTCTTC	CAISEVASGGANEQFF
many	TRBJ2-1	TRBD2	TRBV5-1	TGCGCCAGCAGCCGACTAGCGGGGGATCATAATGAGCAGTTCTTC	CASSRLAGDHNEQFF
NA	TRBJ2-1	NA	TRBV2	TGTGCCAGCAGTGAAGCGCCCCCCTACAATGAGCAGTTCTTC	CASSEAPPYNEQFF
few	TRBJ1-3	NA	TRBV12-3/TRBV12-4	TGTGCCAGCAGTTCGCGACACGTGGTTACTGGAAACACCATATATTTT	CASSSRHVVTGNTIYF
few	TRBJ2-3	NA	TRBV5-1	TGCGCCAGCAGCTTGTGGGGGTCCCACCGCACAGATACGCAGTATTTT	CASSLWGSHRTDTQYF
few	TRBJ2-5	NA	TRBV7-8	TGTGCCAGCAGCTTGTCGGGTACTCGGGAGACCCAGTACTTC	CASSLSGTRETQYF
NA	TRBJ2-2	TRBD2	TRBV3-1	TGTGCCAGCAGCCAAGATTTGGGACTAGCGGGAGGGACCACCGGGGAGCTGTTTTTT	CASSQDLGLAGGTTGELFF
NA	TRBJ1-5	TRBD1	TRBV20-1	TGCAGTGCTAGACGACAGGGGTCTAGCAATCAGCCCCAGCATTTT	CSARRQGSSNQPQHF
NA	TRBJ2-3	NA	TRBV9	TGTGCCAGCAGCGTAGCGGGACCCACAGATACGCAGTATTTT	CASSVAGPTDTQYF
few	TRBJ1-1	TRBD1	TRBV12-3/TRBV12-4	TGTGCCAGCAGTTTATGGGCAGGGGGGTACACTGAAGCTTTCTTT	CASSLWAGGYTEAFF
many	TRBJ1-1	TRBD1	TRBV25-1	TGTGCCAGCAGTGAATATGGGACAGGGATCACTGAAGCTTTCTTT	CASSEYGTGITEAFF
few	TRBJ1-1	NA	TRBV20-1	TGCAGTGCTCCCTCGGGAGGTGAAGTCTGGGCTTTCTTT	CSAPSGGEVWAFF
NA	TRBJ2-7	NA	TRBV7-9	TGTGCCAGCAGCCCTGGTCAGTCAATTTACGAGCAGTACTTC	CASSPGQSIYEQYF
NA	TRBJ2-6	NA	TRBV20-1	TGCAGTGCTAGAATGGGTGCCTCTGGGGCCAACGTCCTGACTTTC	CSARMGASGANVLTF
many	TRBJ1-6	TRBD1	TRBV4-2	TGTGCCAGCAGCCCATCCACAGGGGGCGAATCACCCCTCCACTTT	CASSPSTGGESPLHF